This T cell receptor beta chain stems from a study of CD4 T cells in relation to SARS-CoV-2 and coronaviruses (dated by TCRdb to the early 2020s). With regard to the full study: The ViraFEST assay cultured PBMCs with antigen for nine to eleven days, then sequenced TCR beta CDR3s to find antigen-specific clonal expansions. An HIV-1 Nef peptide pool or a no-peptide culture served as the negative reference condition. Using patient-derived lymphoblastoid cell lines, the shared crossreactive spike epitopes were mapped to their HLA restriction. At the level of individual TCR clonotypes, the study measured memory CD4+ T cell crossreactivity between SARS-CoV-2 spike protein and common cold coronavirus spike proteins. Samples from three pre-COVID donors and the naive versus memory experiments were sequenced with the Adaptive Biotechnologies TCR-sequencing kit; other data were Illumina-based. For other donors in the study, expansion assays were sequenced with a different, Illumina-based TCR-beta assay. On the study overall, not on this receptor specifically: Pre-pandemic and post-infection samples were not both contributed by any donor, so tracing of the source of pre-existing responses was limited. Crossreactivity analysis was centred on spike protein, so crossreactivity against other viral proteins was not assessed. The study was constrained by small numbers of patients and of tested TCRs. Crossreactive clones showed significantly weaker SARS-CoV-2-driven expansion than monoreactive clones, consistent with antigenic imprinting. Memory CD4+ clonotypes crossrecognizing SARS-CoV-2 and at least one common cold coronavirus spike were found in roughly 65% of donors.

CD4+ T cells from unexposed donors were collected before the COVID-19 pandemic (2011-2018). Following 10 days of culture, the EasySep CD4+ T cell isolation kit was used to isolate CD4+ T cells. As cell number allowed, CD4+ T cells from unexposed donors were tested for reactivity to SARS-CoV-2 S and N and to four common cold coronavirus spike pools. PBMCs were cultured at fewer than 2.5 million per well in IMDM supplemented with around 5.3% human AB serum and around 10 IU/ml IL-2. Half of the culture medium was replaced with fresh IL-2-containing medium on days 3 and 7. In general, every peptide culture condition was set up in three replicate wells. Leukapheresis product for the unexposed donors was purchased commercially. Ficoll-Paque PLUS gradient centrifugation was used to isolate PBMCs from leukapheresis product or whole blood. PBMCs were either cryopreserved at -140°C or used fresh in the expansion assay. The QIAamp Micro DNA Kit was used to extract genomic DNA from the CD4+ T cells.

Receptors were amplified or captured by the immunoSEQ multiplex PCR assay. In the authors' own workflow: During preprocessing, nonproductive sequences were removed, along with CDR3s that did not begin with C, did not end with F or W, or were shorter than 7 amino acids. Antigen-specific clonotypes were called with the MANAFEST web app on the basis of expansion relative to the reference and to other culture wells. To be counted as positive, a clone had to show significant expansion compared with the reference culture, at an FDR below 0.05, in 2 of 3 replicate wells. A further requirement for positive clones was significant expansion compared with all other tandem wells, along with an odds ratio above 5. CDR3 homology was quantified as pairwise Levenshtein distance, calculated with the stringdist R package after three terminal residues were trimmed from each end. The table comes from immuneACCESS by way of TCRdb, which keeps in-frame sequences with V and J called. Part of the clones is missing from these tables; in studies checked, under half for an unresolved V gene and the rest for unknown reasons. V, J and clone size reflect that table, while D and trimming were determined from the DNA. This sample is represented by some 21,000 clones; 76% of them were singletons. The biggest ten clones account for around 15% of the sample.

This clone was counted between two and nine times. No cognate antigen has been identified for it. Qualities for individual bases were not recorded, and no much larger clone is one base off. Specimen: CD4+ T cells from PBMCs, cultured in vitro. The TCR was taken from a human donor in good health.

Here is the DNA: TGTGCCAGCAGCTTAGATGGCACTGAAGCTTTCTTT. This codes for CASSLDGTEAFF. In this chain, TRBV11-2 is recombined with TRBJ1-1, with no confident D gene call. Measured from the cysteine to the phenylalanine, the CDR3 is 12 residues long. Just the 36-base CDR3 DNA is kept, in frame starting at base 1. V is cut by 0 bases and J by 4 bases, and the space between the germline ends is 3 bases. The germline V gene specifies SGHAT as CDR1 and FQNNGV as CDR2.